Described below is a single TCR beta chain sequence and its context. Template material for amplifying TCR beta CDR3 regions consisted of RNA transcripts. Using the HTBI primer set, a first-round RT-PCR was run on the TCR CDR3. TCRdb called the multiplex PCR reads again in MiXCR, with one record for every CDR3 protein. The repertoire consists of hundreds of thousands of distinct CDR3 sequences, with 46% occurring once and the leading ten covering approximately 8.2%. V was shortened by 6 bases and J by 2 bases, with 11 bases between the two germline ends. Germline V lookup: CDR1 MDHEN, CDR2 SYDVKM. The CDR3 covers 15 residues. This record belongs to a study of T cells in Graves' hyperthyroidism and ophthalmopathy.

The clonotype originates from a woman younger than 35 with Graves' hyperthyroidism. The rearrangement joins TRBV28 to TRBJ2-6; D tentatively fits TRBD1 or TRBD2 (6 bases each). Sequencing was carried out using peripheral blood or thyroid tissue (not recorded which). In nucleotides, the CDR3 is TGTGCCAGCAGATCGGGGGCGGCTGGGGCCAACGTCCTGACTTTC. The encoded protein is CASRSGAAGANVLTF.